This T cell receptor (beta chain) derives from a study of blood T cell repertoires in COVID-19. Looking at the study overall: The United States, Italy and Spain were the sources of the acute and convalescent COVID-19 samples. Sample material is recorded as cDNA or gDNA derived from T cells, B-cell-depleted T cells, or PBMCs.

Recovered Cohort 3 donors showed two negative PCRs, clearance, or symptom resolution. Assay used: immunoSEQ multiplex PCR; TCRdb lists only in-frame clones, some missing. Among hundreds of thousands of clones listed, over 75% were seen once. Per the germline V gene, CDR1 is LGHDT and CDR2 is YNNKEL (reference sequence). Trimming cost V 0 bases and J 0 bases; bases outside gene matches: 7. There are 17 residues in the CDR3. The clonotype comes from a man aged 18 to 30 who had recovered from COVID-19. Sequencing was done on a sample of PBMCs or T cells enriched from blood (not recorded which). V gene TRBV3-1 (or the pseudogene TRBV3-2) combines with J gene TRBJ2-7; TRBD2 agrees at 8 bases. This chain's CDR3 is CASSQDLVAGSSYEQYF. The CDR3 DNA follows: TGTGCCAGCAGCCAAGATCTTGTAGCGGGGAGCTCCTACGAGCAGTACTTC.